The subject of this entry is one T cell receptor (beta chain). Its antigen is unidentified. After 5'RACE with constant-segment primers, TCR alpha and TCR beta cDNA libraries carrying sample barcodes and UMIs were obtained. TCRdb reprocessed the 5' RACE reads via MiXCR and lists one record per CDR3 protein. Of about 560,000 distinct CDR3 sequences listed, more than 15% are singletons. These data are taken from a study of T-cell memory formation after mild COVID-19. Study outcomes and limitations: CD4+ bias marked clones expanding day 15 to 37, unlike balanced contracting clones. Shrinking CD4+ clones resided mostly in CM and EM, and CD8+ ones in EMRA.

Germline V gene data show CDR1 as MDHEN and CDR2 as SYDVKM. The CDR3 is made up of 16 amino acids. Between the trimmed V and J ends, which lost 8 bases and 4 bases, there was a span of 20 bases. The specimen sequenced was PBMCs or a T cell subset sorted from them (not recorded which). The source is an adult woman who had mild COVID-19 (a few samples of this study predate the infection). Cell type and time point are not known. The chain combines TRBV28 with TRBJ2-2, with D possibly matching TRBD2 (5 bases). The CDR3 loop is CASDTATSMSTGELFF. CDR3 sequence (DNA): TGTGCCAGCGATACCGCAACTAGTATGAGCACCGGGGAGCTGTTTTTT.